A selection of T cell receptor beta chains follows, all from one sample in a study of T cell responses to AZD1222 COVID-19 vaccine. Profiled with immunoSEQ multiplex PCR; TCRdb holds only in-frame clones, not every one. The repertoire holds some 110,000 clones, around 82% seen once, with about 9% in the top ten. The specimen comprised peripheral blood, sampled on day 0 of AZD1222 vaccination. The receptor source for this set is an adult in good health. Both conserved end residues are trimmed from each CDR3.

TRBJ2-3	TRBV6-1	ASSERGGPDTQY
TRBJ1-3	TRBV5-1	ASSFQGAGNTIY
TRBJ2-7	TRBV7-9	ASSLGIGEQY
TRBJ1-1	TRBV6-2/TRBV6-3	ASSYRINTEAF
TRBJ2-4	TRBV5-8	ASSFLQGGAKNIQY
TRBJ1-4	TRBV10-3	AISARTASNEKLF
TRBJ2-7	TRBV18	ASSQGTVEYEQY
TRBJ1-1	TRBV11-3	ASSLDRGDTEAF
TRBJ1-4	TRBV9	ASSAQGATNEKLF
TRBJ1-1	TRBV5-8	ASSLGVYTEAF
TRBJ2-7	TRBV2	ASSQDIIFGEQY
TRBJ1-1	TRBV11-3	ASSLDAAQNTEAF
TRBJ1-2	TRBV5-6	ASSLGVPDGYT
TRBJ1-2	TRBV6-6	ASIARGINNYGYT
TRBJ1-5	TRBV6-6	ASSYEPGNQPQH
TRBJ1-1	TRBV3-1/TRBV3-2	ASSPRQGIVNTEAF
TRBJ1-2	TRBV13	ASSLVGVTDYGYT
TRBJ2-7	TRBV6-5	ASISGQSYEQY
TRBJ2-7	TRBV10-3	AIREDRGPNSHEQY
TRBJ2-7	TRBV3-1/TRBV3-2	ASSQGAGRYEQY
TRBJ2-1	TRBV14	ASSQDFSEQF
TRBJ1-5	TRBV6-5	ASSITWDQPQH
TRBJ2-3	TRBV18	ASSPPNSGGSTDTQY
TRBJ1-6	TRBV12-3/TRBV12-4	ASNRGGASPLH
TRBJ2-7	TRBV7-3	ASSPRGGRGEQY
TRBJ2-4	TRBV30	AWSTGGKNIQY
TRBJ1-1	TRBV12-3/TRBV12-4	ASSLAVNTEAF
TRBJ1-3	TRBV10-1	ASSEGDRVHTIY
TRBJ1-6	TRBV15	ATSRGAGAYSPLH
TRBJ2-5	TRBV2	ASSGGRTKETQY